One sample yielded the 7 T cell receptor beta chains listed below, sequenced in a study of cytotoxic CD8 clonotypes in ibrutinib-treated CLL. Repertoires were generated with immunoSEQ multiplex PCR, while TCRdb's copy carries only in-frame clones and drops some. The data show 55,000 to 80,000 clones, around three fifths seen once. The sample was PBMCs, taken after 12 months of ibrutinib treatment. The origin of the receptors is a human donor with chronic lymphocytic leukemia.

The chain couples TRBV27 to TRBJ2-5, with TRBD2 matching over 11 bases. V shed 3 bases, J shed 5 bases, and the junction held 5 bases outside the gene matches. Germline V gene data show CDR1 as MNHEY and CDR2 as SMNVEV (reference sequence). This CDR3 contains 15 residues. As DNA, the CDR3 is TGTGCCAGCAGTTTTCTAGCGGGAGGATCGGAGACCCAGTACTTC. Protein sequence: CASSFLAGGSETQYF.

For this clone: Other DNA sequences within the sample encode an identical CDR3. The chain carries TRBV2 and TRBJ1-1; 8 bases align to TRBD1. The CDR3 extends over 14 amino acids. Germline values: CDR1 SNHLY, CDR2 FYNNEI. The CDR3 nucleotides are TGTGCTAGTAGACAGGGGACTATGAACACTGAAGCTTTCTTT. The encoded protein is CASRQGTMNTEAFF.

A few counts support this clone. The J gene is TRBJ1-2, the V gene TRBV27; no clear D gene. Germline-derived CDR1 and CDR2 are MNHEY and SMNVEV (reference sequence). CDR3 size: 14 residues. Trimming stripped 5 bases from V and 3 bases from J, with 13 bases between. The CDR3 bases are TGTGCCAGCAGTCCTGCGCTGGTGCACTATGGCTACACCTTC. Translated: CASSPALVHYGYTF.

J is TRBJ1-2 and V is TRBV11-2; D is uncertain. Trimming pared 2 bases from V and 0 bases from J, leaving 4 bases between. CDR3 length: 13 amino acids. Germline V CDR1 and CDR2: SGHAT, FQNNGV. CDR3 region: CASSLRANYGYTF. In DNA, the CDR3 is TGTGCCAGCAGCTTAAGGGCTAACTATGGCTACACCTTC. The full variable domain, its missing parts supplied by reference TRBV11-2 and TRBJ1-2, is EAGVAQSPRYKIIEKRQSVAFWCNPISGHATLYWYQQILGQGPKLLIQFQNNGVVDDSQLPKDRFSAERLKGVDSTLKIQPAKLEDSAVYLCASSLRANYGYTFGSGTRLTVV.

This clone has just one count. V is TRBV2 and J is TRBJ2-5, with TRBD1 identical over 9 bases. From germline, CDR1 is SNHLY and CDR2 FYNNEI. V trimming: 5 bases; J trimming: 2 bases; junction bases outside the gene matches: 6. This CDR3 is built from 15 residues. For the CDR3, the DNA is TGTGCCAGCAGTAATCCGGGACAGGGACAAGAGACCCAGTACTTC. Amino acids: CASSNPGQGQETQYF. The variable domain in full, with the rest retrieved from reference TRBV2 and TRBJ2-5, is EPEVTQTPSHQVTQMGQEVILRCVPISNHLYFYWYRQILGQKVEFLVSFYNNEISEKSEIFDDQFSVERPDGSNFTLKIRSTKLEDSAMYFCASSNPGQGQETQYFGPGTRLLVL.

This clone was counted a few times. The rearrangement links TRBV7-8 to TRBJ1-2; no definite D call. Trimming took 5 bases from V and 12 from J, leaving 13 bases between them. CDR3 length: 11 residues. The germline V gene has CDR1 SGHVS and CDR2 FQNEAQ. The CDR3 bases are TGTGCCAGCAGCCCGCTCGGGCTCGACACCTTC. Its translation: CASSPLGLDTF.

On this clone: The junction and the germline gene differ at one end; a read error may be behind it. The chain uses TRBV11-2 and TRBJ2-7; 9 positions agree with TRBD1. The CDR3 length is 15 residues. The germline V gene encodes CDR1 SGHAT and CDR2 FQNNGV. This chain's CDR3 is CASSEGNTMYRGLNF. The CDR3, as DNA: TGTGCCAGCAGCGAGGGAAACACCATGTACAGGGGGCTGAACTTC.